This T cell receptor beta chain was sequenced for a study of T cells in severe cutaneous drug reactions (dated by TCRdb to between 2019 and 2020). Some background on the complete study: Between the early 2010s and the late 2010s, patients were recruited from Taiwan, Thailand and a European registry network. Only patients with a probable or definite SJS/TEN or DRESS diagnosis by RegiSCAR criteria were enrolled. The culprit drug was assigned using the Naranjo algorithm and the ALDEN drug causality algorithm. Blister fluids/cells, PBMC and other biological samples were taken from patients in the acute stage or the recovery stage. Bulk TCR sequencing was combined with single-cell sequencing, quantitative PCR validation, functional assays and transgenic mouse experiments. Libraries were prepared using iRepertoire multiplex PCR, and a comparison was cited by the authors in which similar capture of abundant clonotypes was shown across iRepertoire and 5' RACE methods with or without UMI. General findings and caveats noted by the study authors: CBZ-SJS/TEN patients showed strongly increased TRBV12-4 usage, with averages of around 30% in blister cells and about 5% in PBMC. All seven CBZ-SJS/TEN blister samples contained a public TCRbeta CDR3 (mean around 15%), which was undetectable or scarce in tolerant-control and healthy-donor PBMC. The authors noted that whether the public TCR generalizes to SJS/TEN caused by other drugs still needs further study.

Library preparation used the iRepertoire multiplex PCR system with TCR subtype-specific primers for both bulk and single-cell sequencing. Bulk TCR beta libraries were generated by multiplex PCR with primers targeting V, D and J gene regions. Each sample contributed roughly 100-500 ng of RNA as input for preparing the bulk TCR library. An Illumina MiSeq was used to sequence the bulk TCR beta amplicons. The authors' pipeline ran thus. Sample misassignments and low-quality sequencing reads were filtered out during quality control steps. CDR3 was defined as the amino acids between the V-gene Y[YFLI]C motif and the J-segment [FW]GXGT motif. TRBV and TRBJ gene assignments and CDR3 clonotypes followed the IMGT database. TRBV expression in each sample was normalized to the mean expression of the same gene in PBMC from 44 healthy donors. Reads reprocessed by TCRdb are summarized as one entry per CDR3 protein sequence, and DNA is absent. TCRdb, rather than the study authors, made the V and J calls. This sample's table carries approximately 7,600 distinct CDR3 sequences. The ten largest clonotypes hold approximately 24% of the sample.

Sequenced donors were patients with carbamazepine-induced Stevens-Johnson syndrome or toxic epidermal necrolysis (CBZ-SJS/TEN). Patients with drug-induced severe cutaneous adverse reactions had T cell receptor repertoires profiled by next-generation sequencing to look for drug-specific clonotypes. RNA was isolated either from blister cells of skin lesions or from peripheral blood mononuclear cells. From the cysteine through the phenylalanine, the CDR3 covers 14 amino acids. No DNA is recorded. Per the germline V gene (reference sequence), LNHDA is the CDR1 and SQIVND is the CDR2. A note on this clonotype: Its antigen is not yet known.

Sequencing was carried out using cells from a skin blister. The cell subset or site label, read with the paper, signifies: unsorted cells from skin lesion blisters. The V and J genes are TRBV19 and TRBJ2-1; TCRdb reports TRBD1, a call that lacks DNA to check it against. This TCR came from a human donor with a severe cutaneous adverse drug reaction. The CDR3 sequence is CACKGADAYNEQFF. With the portions outside the CDR3 filled from the reference TRBV19 and TRBJ2-1 genes, the complete variable region becomes DGGITQSPKYLFRKEGQNVTLSCEQNLNHDAMYWYRQDPGQGLRLIYYSQIVNDFQKGDIAEGYSVSREKKESFPLTVTSAQKNPTAFYLCACKGADAYNEQFFGPGTRLTVL.